These 2 T cell receptor beta chains share one sample of origin, sequenced in a study of shared clonotypes between healthy human individuals. TCRdb's copy holds only in-frame clones and misses some; the assay was immunoSEQ multiplex PCR. The sample carries approximately 720,000 clones, around 72% recorded once. Input material: memory CD4+ T cells sorted from blood. Noted subset: CD45RA-negative fraction. The origin of the receptors is a woman in her twenties or thirties in good health.

The chain couples TRBV15 to TRBJ2-5, with 9 bases lining up with TRBD1. The V gene's germline CDR1 is LNHNV and CDR2 YYDKDF (reference sequence). The CDR3 loop spans 16 amino acids. V dropped 5 bases and J dropped 5; count of bases not matched to a gene: 12. The CDR3 DNA reads TGTGCCACCAGCGAGAGGGGACAGGGTGAAGAGGAGACCCAGTACTTC. Protein sequence: CATSERGQGEEETQYF. Full variable domain (rest looked up from reference TRBV15 and TRBJ2-5): DAMVIQNPRYQVTQFGKPVTLSCSQTLNHNVMYWYQQKSSQAPKLLFHYYDKDFNNEADTPDNFQSRRPNTSFCFLDIRSPGLGDTAMYLCATSERGQGEEETQYFGPGTRLLVL.

V and J are TRBV7-8 and TRBJ2-3; D not resolved. The CDR3 has 13 residues. Germline V gives CDR1 SGHVS, CDR2 FQNEAQ. Trimming pared 6 bases from V and 7 bases from J, leaving 14 bases between. The CDR3, as DNA: TGTGCCAGCAGTCCTCCCTGGCGCCATACGCAGTATTTT. Translated, it gives CASSPPWRHTQYF. Full variable domain (outside the CDR3, taken from reference TRBV7-8 and TRBJ2-3): GAGVSQSPRYKVAKRGQDVALRCDPISGHVSLFWYQQALGQGPEFLTYFQNEAQLDKSGLPSDRFFAERPEGSVSTLKIQRTQQEDSAVYLCASSPPWRHTQYFGPGTRLTVL.